The rows below give T cell receptor beta chains drawn from one sample of a study of somatic mutations in cytotoxic T cells in rheumatoid arthritis. The table came from immunoSEQ multiplex PCR; TCRdb's copy has only in-frame clones and leaves some out. Of about 6,700 clones in the sample, around 74% were seen once. The sequencing input was CD8+ T cells sorted from blood. Every receptor here comes from a woman aged 60-75 years in good health. The conserved cysteine and the conserved F or W are not part of the CDR3 here. Each record gives: V gene, CDR3 protein.

v_gene: TRBV6-1
CDR3aa: ASSESGTGSEEQY

v_gene: TRBV4-3
CDR3aa: ASSHHDRVNEQF

v_gene: TRBV6-5
CDR3aa: ASTVDRGGSPLH

v_gene: TRBV28
CDR3aa: ASSLSGEKLF

v_gene: TRBV6-5
CDR3aa: ASNHRTGMNTEAF

v_gene: TRBV7-8
CDR3aa: ASSSGTGARGNTIY

v_gene: TRBV27
CDR3aa: ASSQGLAGVDTQY

v_gene: TRBV19
CDR3aa: ASSEESGTIETYLYNEQF

v_gene: TRBV4-2
CDR3aa: ASSQDGSGEPQH

v_gene: TRBV6-6
CDR3aa: ASSFPGTERSEQY

v_gene: TRBV10-3
CDR3aa: AISELASEEETQY

v_gene: TRBV9
CDR3aa: ASSVASGGAGDIQY

v_gene: TRBV29-1
CDR3aa: SVEDRWTGELF

v_gene: TRBV15
CDR3aa: ATSRDKSGGDGDTQY

v_gene: TRBV27
CDR3aa: ASSESQGEQF

v_gene: TRBV9
CDR3aa: ASSPATGGENTIY

v_gene: TRBV6-6
CDR3aa: ASRLEGVGYEQY

v_gene: TRBV4-2
CDR3aa: ASSQGSGYEQY

v_gene: TRBV7-9
CDR3aa: ASLLRGRDLNEQF

v_gene: TRBV5-4
CDR3aa: ASSSTPGQGIYGYT

v_gene: TRBV19
CDR3aa: ASSTSGAGQPQH

v_gene: TRBV7-6
CDR3aa: ASSLIGGIQETQY

v_gene: TRBV7-3
CDR3aa: ASSLTSGVSVTDTQY

v_gene: TRBV9
CDR3aa: ASSVGQGGTYEQY

v_gene: TRBV14
CDR3aa: ASSRDRYEQY

v_gene: TRBV10-3
CDR3aa: AISESRTGNTEAF

v_gene: TRBV4-1
CDR3aa: ASSQGLRGNEQF

v_gene: TRBV27
CDR3aa: ASSLGTGGDQPQH

v_gene: TRBV4-3
CDR3aa: ASSQDSSGNTEAF

v_gene: TRBV19
CDR3aa: ASSIGAGITEAF

v_gene: TRBV5-5
CDR3aa: ASSPQGSTEAF

v_gene: TRBV11-2
CDR3aa: ASSLDKGPGNNQPQH

v_gene: TRBV5-1
CDR3aa: ASSLAFNQPQH

v_gene: TRBV13
CDR3aa: ASSLTLLGDEQF

v_gene: TRBV30
CDR3aa: AWSPTGGRGYT

v_gene: TRBV7-6
CDR3aa: ASSSSLTGVERDTQY

v_gene: TRBV12-5
CDR3aa: ASGQNEQF

v_gene: TRBV2
CDR3aa: ASSEALRSYNEQF

v_gene: TRBV7-6
CDR3aa: ASSLARTSGGQETQY

v_gene: TRBV28
CDR3aa: ASSFLGTSGKPEQF

v_gene: TRBV27
CDR3aa: ASSLSGDRVSNTEAF

v_gene: TRBV29-1
CDR3aa: SVVGTGRRGQY

v_gene: TRBV7-2
CDR3aa: ASSLDGVRRDTGELF

v_gene: TRBV21-1
CDR3aa: ASLRRGSGANVLT

v_gene: TRBV6-6
CDR3aa: ASSTGTGIRRYEQY

v_gene: TRBV28
CDR3aa: ASSLRPAGGQPQH

v_gene: TRBV27
CDR3aa: ASRYTTGELF

v_gene: TRBV29-1
CDR3aa: SVEGTSGVDTQY

v_gene: TRBV7-3
CDR3aa: ASSPGTGIYT

v_gene: TRBV27
CDR3aa: ASIGTATYEQY

v_gene: TRBV4-1
CDR3aa: ASSPPHRENSPLH

v_gene: TRBV2
CDR3aa: ASSEGTRRYEQY

v_gene: TRBV30
CDR3aa: AWSEFLENEQF

v_gene: TRBV9
CDR3aa: ASSVGGAGELF

v_gene: TRBV9
CDR3aa: ASSMGGRLVHNEQF

v_gene: TRBV6-1
CDR3aa: ASSADMFYEQY

v_gene: TRBV13
CDR3aa: ASSLKGQGYAYGYT